These 10 T cell receptor beta chains originate from one sample sequenced in a study of blood T cells in healthy people across ages. Primers used in a second PCR of about 6 to 12 cycles were a sample-barcoded 5' primer and a J-beta primer mix. Via MiXCR, TCRdb re-called the 5' RACE reads, giving one row per CDR3 protein. In the table there are roughly 2 million distinct CDR3 sequences, about 49% of which are singletons. Input material: blood. The receptors come from a middle-aged woman in good health.

As for this clonotype: A read error may account for a junction end that differs from germline. The rearrangement joins TRBV6-6 to TRBJ2-1; tentatively, D is TRBD1 (5 bases). The CDR3 runs to 16 residues. CDR1 is MNHNY and CDR2 is SVGAGI in the germline V gene (reference sequence). The CDR3 DNA reads TGTGCCAGTAGTTTGGGCAGGGTACCTTCCTACAATGAGCAGTTCTTC. Its translation is CASSLGRVPSYNEQFF.

This clonotype was recorded a few times. The CDR3 loop is CASSQVRDSTNYGYTF. The CDR3 nucleotides are TGTGCCAGCAGCCAAGTTCGGGACAGCACTAACTATGGCTACACCTTC. The rearrangement joins TRBV14 to TRBJ1-2; 7 bases align to TRBD1. The ends lost 1 base at V and 0 bases at J; junction bases unmatched: 5. The CDR3 covers 16 residues. Germline CDR1 is SGHDN and CDR2 is FVKESK. Filled out from reference TRBV14 and TRBJ1-2, the complete variable domain reads EAGVTQFPSHSVIEKGQTVTLRCDPISGHDNLYWYRRVMGKEIKFLLHFVKESKQDESGMPNNRFLAERTGGTYSTLKVQPAELEDSGVYFCASSQVRDSTNYGYTFGSGTRLTVV.

The chain joins TRBV7-2 to TRBJ1-2, with D possibly being TRBD1 (5 bases). Germline values: CDR1 SGHTA, CDR2 FQGNSA. The CDR3 is made up of 13 amino acids. With 6 bases removed from V and 7 bases from J, the gap between germline ends came to 15 bases. CDR3 sequence: CASRAYNGAGYTF. For the CDR3, the DNA is TGTGCCAGCAGAGCTTATAACGGGGCTGGCTACACCTTC.

The sample holds a few counts of this clonotype. The rearrangement joins TRBV5-1 to TRBJ2-3; a possible D gene is TRBD2 (5 bases). Germline CDR1 SGHRS, CDR2 YFSETQ. The CDR3 runs 15 residues. Deletions cut 4 bases from V and 2 bases from J, with 14 bases between. The chain's CDR3 is CASSGGSGYTDTQYF. CDR3 nucleotide sequence: TGCGCCAGCAGCGGTGGGAGCGGTTACACAGATACGCAGTATTTT.

The rearrangement links TRBV2 to TRBJ2-5; 9 bases line up with TRBD2. The germline V gene encodes CDR1 SNHLY and CDR2 FYNNEI. Trimming cost V 0 bases and J 2 bases; bases outside gene matches: 4. The CDR3 is 16 residues long. CDR3 in amino acids: CASSEALSGGQETQYF. The CDR3, as DNA: TGTGCCAGCAGTGAAGCGCTGAGCGGGGGGCAAGAGACCCAGTACTTC.

This clonotype has at least ten counts. J is TRBJ2-5 and V is TRBV4-1; D possibly matches TRBD1 or TRBD2 (5 bases each). Trimming stripped 1 base from V and 5 bases from J, with 8 bases between. The CDR3 sequence is 13 residues long. Germline V gene sequence: CDR1 MGHRA, CDR2 YSYEKL. DNA of the CDR3: TGCGCCAGCAGCCAAGGGGGGATGGAGACCCAGTACTTC. It is translated as CASSQGGMETQYF.

This rearrangement joins TRBV6-1 to TRBJ2-5, with 10 bases that match TRBD2. The CDR3 covers 15 residues. Germline CDR1 MNHNS, CDR2 SASEGT. V was clipped by 2 bases and J by 11 bases; unmatched bases: 11. The CDR3 DNA reads TGTGCCAGCAGTGAATTTCAGCGGGGGGGCCGTGAGCAGTACTTC. Residues: CASSEFQRGGREQYF.

This chain links TRBV6-2 or TRBV6-3 with TRBJ2-1; weak D call: TRBD1 (6 bases). V lost 7 bases to trimming and J lost 5 bases, with 12 bases between them. This CDR3 contains 13 residues. Per germline, CDR1 MNHEY and CDR2 SVGEGT. Here the CDR3 DNA reads TGTGCCAGCACCCGGACAGCGAACAATGAGCAGTTCTTC. Translated, it gives CASTRTANNEQFF.

This sequence joins TRBV27 and TRBJ2-3, with unresolved D. Germline lookup yields CDR1 MNHEY and CDR2 SMNVEV (reference sequence). Deletions cut 1 base from V and 0 bases from J, with 8 bases between. The CDR3 contains 15 residues. The CDR3 sequence: CASSLYDSSTDTQYF. DNA of the CDR3: TGTGCCAGCAGTTTATACGACTCTAGCACAGATACGCAGTATTTT.

The rearrangement joins TRBV19 to TRBJ2-1; TRBD2 aligns across 9 bases. This CDR3 comprises 15 residues. J was trimmed by 6 bases and V by 0 bases; bases with no gene match: 3. In germline, CDR1 is LNHDA, CDR2 SQIVND (reference sequence). In nucleotides, the CDR3 is TGTGCCAGTAGTATAGATAGCGGGGGACTCAATGAGCAGTTCTTC. The encoded protein is CASSIDSGGLNEQFF.